This T cell receptor beta chain was documented in a study of ipilimumab plus nivolumab after autologous stem cell transplantation. Study overall: Typical patient got roughly 5 ipilimumab doses and seven to nine nivolumab doses (median).

The germline V and J ends were trimmed by 0 bases and 4 bases, with 7 bases remaining between them. The CDR3 covers 14 residues. Germline CDR1 reads SGDLS; CDR2 reads YYNGEE. The assay was immunoSEQ multiplex PCR, and TCRdb's table has in-frame clones only and misses some. Counted here are about 10,000 clones, under 85% occurring once; the ten biggest clones make up approximately 7.8%. This clone was recorded a few times. Through week 26, nivolumab 3 mg/kg IV was given weeks 1, 4, 7, 10, then biweekly. The clonotype was recovered from a male donor with diffuse large B-cell lymphoma. Specimen: PBMCs, collected in a trial of ipilimumab plus nivolumab as post-transplant consolidation. This chain joins TRBV9 and TRBJ2-2, with no clear D. The CDR3, as DNA: TGTGCCAGCAGCGTAGGTAGGGTCACCGGGGAGCTGTTTTTT. This gives the protein CASSVGRVTGELFF.